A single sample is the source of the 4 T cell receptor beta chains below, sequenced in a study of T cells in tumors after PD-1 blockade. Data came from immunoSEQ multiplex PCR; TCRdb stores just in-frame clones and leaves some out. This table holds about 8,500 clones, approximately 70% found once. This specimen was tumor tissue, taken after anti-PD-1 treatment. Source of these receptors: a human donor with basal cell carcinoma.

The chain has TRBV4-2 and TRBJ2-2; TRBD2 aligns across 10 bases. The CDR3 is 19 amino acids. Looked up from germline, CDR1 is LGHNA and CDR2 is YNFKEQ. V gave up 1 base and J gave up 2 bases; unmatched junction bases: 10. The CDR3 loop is CASSQGEASGGLNTGELFF. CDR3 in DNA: TGTGCCAGCAGCCAAGGGGAGGCTAGCGGGGGCCTTAACACCGGGGAGCTGTTTTTT.

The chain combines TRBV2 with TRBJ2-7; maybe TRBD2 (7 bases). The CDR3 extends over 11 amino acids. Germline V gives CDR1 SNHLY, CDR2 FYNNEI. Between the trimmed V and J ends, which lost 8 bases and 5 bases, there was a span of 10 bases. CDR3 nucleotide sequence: TGTGCCAGCGGGGGGGCTAACGAGCAGTACTTC. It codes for CASGGANEQYF.

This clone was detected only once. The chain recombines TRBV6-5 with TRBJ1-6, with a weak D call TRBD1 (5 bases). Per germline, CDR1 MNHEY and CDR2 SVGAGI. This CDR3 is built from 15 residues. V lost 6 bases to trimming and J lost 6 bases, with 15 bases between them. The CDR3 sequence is CASRATGTGNSPLHF. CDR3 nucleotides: TGTGCCAGCAGAGCCACCGGGACCGGTAATTCACCCCTCCACTTT.

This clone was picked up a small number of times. The CDR3 here is CATSNGPYGYTF. The CDR3 region has the DNA TGTGCCACCAGCAACGGCCCCTATGGCTACACCTTC. This chain uses TRBV15 with TRBJ1-2; D gene uncertain. Germline CDR1 reads LNHNV; CDR2 reads YYDKDF (reference sequence). The CDR3 length is 12 residues. The ends were cut back, 4 bases at V and 4 bases at J, with 7 bases in the middle.